Here is one TCR beta chain with its context. This clonotype was seen more than once but under ten times. It has no known antigen specificity. No much larger clone is present one base from it, and per-base qualities are unavailable. The data are from a study of Graves' ophthalmopathy and Graves' hyperthyroidism (dated by TCRdb to the late 2010s). Study-level background: Hyperthyroidism was defined as stable when no progression to ophthalmopathy occurred within 18 months of follow-up. An independent validation cohort was composed of some 18 hyperthyroidism patients and approximately 15 patients who later progressed from hyperthyroidism to ophthalmopathy. To explore V-J signatures that separate ophthalmopathy from hyperthyroidism, a discovery set of more than 95 patients was enrolled, consisting of about 41 with ophthalmopathy and roughly 59 with stable hyperthyroidism. Following sample collection, hyperthyroidism patients were given methimazole at a starting dose of 30 mg daily, and ophthalmopathy patients were given high-dose intravenous methylprednisolone. TCR beta repertoire signatures were used to distinguish Graves' ophthalmopathy from Graves' hyperthyroidism and to predict progression to ophthalmopathy. In about 6 hyperthyroidism patients, T-cell repertoires of thyroid tissue and blood were compared. In total, approximately 130 blood samples were TCR-sequenced: around 42 ophthalmopathy, some 75 hyperthyroidism and about 17 hyperthyroidism-to-ophthalmopathy patients.

TCR beta CDR3 regions were amplified from RNA transcripts for repertoire sequencing. A first-round RT-PCR used HTBI primers with the Qiagen OneStep RT-PCR kit, followed by a second-round multiplex PCR, size selection and purification. The libraries underwent paired-end sequencing with 100 bp reads on an Illumina HiSeq2000. In the paper's pipeline: SOAPnuke was used to process the reads, throwing out any read that had adapters, had uncalled bases, had a mean Phred below 15, or lacked an exact constant-primer or identifier match. High-quality paired reads were merged with COPE v1.2.5. Each unique nucleotide sequence was treated as a clonotype, and MiTCR v1.1 was used to align the clonotypes to the IMGT TRB V, D and J references. Analysis was restricted to V-J combinations with a frequency above 0.0001, which covered 98% to 99.2% of repertoires. A TCR clonal expansion and chaos score per V-J combination was defined as the ratio of F50 clonal expansion to chaos observed in the TCRdist matrix. Welch's t-statistics and random forest were used to reduce the features to approximately 13 V-J combinations, which were then used as input to a naive Bayes classifier. Thyroid-blood repertoire similarity was quantified with the Morisita-Horn index. The public sequencing data were trimmed at Q25 with fastp and processed into clonotypes with MiXCR by TCRdb, which kept only in-frame beta chains. Every entry covers one CDR3 protein and lists the most common genes and DNA from its rows. The V and J calls follow TCRdb's processing rather than the paper's. The sample table contains over a million distinct CDR3 sequences; only one count was recorded for 35% to 40% of them. The top ten clones comprise 11% of the sample.

The paper as a whole reports these results and caveats: The 13-signature model separated ophthalmopathy from stable hyperthyroidism with approximately 90% sensitivity and about 81% specificity in cross-validation, and 80%/75% in the test set. In validation, the model predicted ophthalmopathy progression with about 71% sensitivity and roughly 72% specificity; more than ten predicted patients were CT-confirmed with GO in a median of about 6.1 months. Most expanded thyroid clonotypes with a frequency above 0.001 also appeared in blood, which suggests that blood repertoires may reflect the immune response in the thyroid. No statistical method was used to set the sample size in advance, and the investigators knew which group each participant was assigned to.

Hyperthyroidism patients were newly diagnosed, were aged 18 to 65 years, and had a disease duration under 2 months. Patients were excluded if they had other autoimmune diseases, uncontrolled infections, pregnancy or lactation. Clinical symptoms, serum thyroxine, TRAb, thyroid ultrasound and orbital computed tomography formed the basis of the diagnosis. Total RNA was extracted using Trizol reagent, and RNA quality was checked on an Agilent 2100 Bioanalyzer. This TCR came from an adult man with Graves' hyperthyroidism. The specimen was peripheral blood or thyroid tissue (not recorded which).

The DNA sequence is TGTGCCAGCAGTACCACCGCAGGGGGGTCCTACGAGCAGTACTTC. This translates into CASSTTAGGSYEQYF. The chain is encoded by TRBV25-1 joined to TRBJ2-7, with a tentative D gene TRBD1 over 7 matching bases. V loses 5 bases of germline sequence and J loses 1 base, and the interval between the two ends is 15 bases. The germline V gene yields MGHDK for CDR1 and SYGVNS for CDR2. The CDR3 starts with the cysteine, ends with the phenylalanine, and has 15 residues. The only DNA kept is the CDR3, 45 bases in frame from the first base.